This T cell receptor beta chain was documented in a study of blood T cell repertoires in COVID-19. Background on the study: Acute and convalescent COVID-19 specimens originated in the United States, Italy and Spain. Sample material is recorded as cDNA or gDNA derived from T cells, B-cell-depleted T cells, or PBMCs.

Germline loops: CDR1 KGHDR, CDR2 SFDVKD. With V trimmed by 4 bases and J by 3 bases, 15 bases remained unmatched. This CDR3 has 19 amino acids. Original analysis: By means of reference gene primer amplification, nucleated cell counts were estimated. Clones were sequenced by immunoSEQ multiplex PCR, and TCRdb holds only the in-frame ones, with some missing. V and J calls and clone size are those listed in that table; D and trimming were worked out from the DNA. This table has over 45,000 clones, around 83% appearing once. The chain carries TRBV24-1 and TRBJ2-3; the match to TRBD2 covers 10 bases. The TCR was taken from a man aged 55-75 years with active COVID-19. The sequencing sample was made of peripheral blood. For the CDR3, the DNA is TGTGCCACCAGTGACCCCCTAGCGGGAGTTGGGGGGTGGACAGATACGCAGTATTTT. Residues: CATSDPLAGVGGWTDTQYF.